The rows below give T cell receptor beta chains drawn from one sample of a study of cytomegalovirus exposure and HLA in healthy donors. Produced via immunoSEQ multiplex PCR; TCRdb's table is partial and in-frame only. The data show approximately 150,000 clones, almost 80% seen once. Sample: PBMCs. These receptor sequences come from a woman aged 50 to 65 in good health and CMV-seronegative. CDR3s include the opening cysteine and the closing phenylalanine or tryptophan. A D gene is named only where the DNA matches it firmly. Some rows mark clone size as missing; the rest say once, few, many or name a class of expanded clone.

J,D,size,V,DNA,CDR3
TRBJ1-4,TRBD1,.,TRBV7-9,TGTGCCAGCAGCTCGGGACAGGGACATGAAAAACTGTTTTTT,CASSSGQGHEKLFF
TRBJ2-3,.,.,TRBV28,TGTGCCAGCAGTTCCTCTAGAGTCGACACAGATACGCAGTATTTT,CASSSSRVDTDTQYF
TRBJ1-3,.,.,TRBV5-1,TGCGCCAGCAGCTCCAACAGCGGCCCCATATATTTT,CASSSNSGPIYF
TRBJ2-7,TRBD1,.,TRBV5-1,TGCGCCAGTCAAGCCGGGACAGGGGGAAACGAGCAGTACTTC,CASQAGTGGNEQYF
TRBJ1-2,TRBD1,.,TRBV2,TGTGCCAGCAGTCGGGGACAGCTTAACTATGGCTACACCTTC,CASSRGQLNYGYTF
TRBJ2-5,TRBD2,.,TRBV10-3,TGTGCCATGGCGGCTAGCGGGGGACACACTCAAGAGACCCAGTACTTC,CAMAASGGHTQETQYF
TRBJ2-7,.,once,TRBV19,TGTGCCAGTAGTAGACCGGGGGAGGCCTACGAGCAGTACTTC,CASSRPGEAYEQYF
TRBJ2-7,TRBD1,few,TRBV27,TGTGCCAGCAGCCCCGACAGGGGCGAGCAGTACTTC,CASSPDRGEQYF
TRBJ1-3,TRBD1,.,TRBV6-1,TGTGCCAGCAGTAGGACAGGGGGGGGACACACCATATATTTT,CASSRTGGGHTIYF
TRBJ1-1,.,.,TRBV18,TGTGCCAGCTCACCACGGGGGCCCTCAATGGGGACTGAAGCTTTCTTT,CASSPRGPSMGTEAFF
TRBJ1-2,.,once,TRBV23-1,TGCGCCAGCAGTCAAACGTTATCAGGGAACCTCTATGGCTACACCTTC,CASSQTLSGNLYGYTF
TRBJ2-3,.,.,TRBV28,TGTGCCAGCAGTTTATTGGGACAAAGCACAGATACGCAGTATTTT,CASSLLGQSTDTQYF
TRBJ2-5,.,.,TRBV2,TGTGCCAGCGAGGGGACATCCAAAGAGACCCAGTACTTC,CASEGTSKETQYF